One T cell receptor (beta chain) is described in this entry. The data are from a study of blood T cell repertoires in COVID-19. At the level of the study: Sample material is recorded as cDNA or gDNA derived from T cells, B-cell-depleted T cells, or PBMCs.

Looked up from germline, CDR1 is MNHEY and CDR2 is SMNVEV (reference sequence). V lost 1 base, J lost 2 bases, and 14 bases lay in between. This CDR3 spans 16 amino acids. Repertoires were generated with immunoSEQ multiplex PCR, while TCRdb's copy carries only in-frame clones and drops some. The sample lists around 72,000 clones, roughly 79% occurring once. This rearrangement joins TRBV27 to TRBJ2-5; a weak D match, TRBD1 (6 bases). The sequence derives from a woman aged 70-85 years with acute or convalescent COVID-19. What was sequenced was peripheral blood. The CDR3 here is CASSLFGTRSQETQYF. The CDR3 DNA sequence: TGTGCCAGCAGTTTATTTGGGACACGTTCGCAAGAGACCCAGTACTTC.